These 14 T cell receptor beta chains share one sample of origin, sequenced in a study of blood T cell repertoires in COVID-19. Here immunoSEQ multiplex PCR was the method, and the copy in TCRdb shows in-frame clones only, minus some. The sample shows about 80,000 clones, around 69% of them seen only once. Sequencing was done on a sample of peripheral blood. Receptors originate from a man in his 70s with active or convalescent COVID-19.

The chain uses TRBV12-5 and TRBJ1-3, with D tentatively TRBD1 (6 bases). In germline, CDR1 is LGHNT, CDR2 FRNRAP. The CDR3 runs to 15 residues. Between the trimmed V and J ends, which lost 4 bases and 9 bases, there was a span of 19 bases. This CDR3 is CASGSSTGLGGTIYF. DNA of the CDR3: TGTGCTAGTGGTTCCTCAACAGGGCTTGGAGGCACCATATATTTT.

The chain joins TRBV9 to TRBJ2-1; TRBD2 agrees at 7 bases. The germline CDR1 and CDR2 sequences are SGDLS and YYNGEE. The CDR3 runs 16 residues. Losses at the gene ends were 0 bases for V and 5 bases for J; bases not matched to a gene: 8. In DNA, the CDR3 is TGTGCCAGCAGCGTAGGTGCGGGGGATTGGGACAATGAGCAGTTCTTC. Translating it yields CASSVGAGDWDNEQFF.

The table lists this clone with a count of one. This chain links TRBV30 with TRBJ2-2; TRBD1 agrees at 7 bases. The V segment lost 6 bases and the J segment 4 bases; nucleotides outside the gene matches: 8. The CDR3 is 14 amino acids. Germline V gene lookup returns CDR1 GTSNPN and CDR2 SVGIG (reference sequence). CDR3 bases: TGTGCCTGTATACAGGGGCGGGTCACCGGGGAGCTGTTTTTT. It is translated as CACIQGRVTGELFF.

The chain links TRBV7-3 to TRBJ2-3; possible D gene TRBD2, 6 bases. Between the trimmed V and J ends, which lost 5 bases and 4 bases, there was a span of 16 bases. Germline CDR1 and CDR2: SGHTA and FQGTGA. CDR3 size: 15 residues. Here the CDR3 DNA reads TGTGCCAGCAGCGCTTACACTTCGGGGGCAGATACGCAGTATTTT. Its translation is CASSAYTSGADTQYF.

This clone was counted a few times. Other nucleotide sequences from this sample produce the same CDR3. The genes are TRBV7-9 and TRBJ1-2, with 7 bases lining up with TRBD1. With V trimmed by 3 bases and J by 8 bases, 6 bases remained unmatched. The germline V gene encodes CDR1 SEHNR and CDR2 FQNEAQ (reference sequence). The CDR3 runs to 13 residues. DNA for the CDR3: TGTGCCAGCAGCTTGGGGGACAGCGGCGGCTACACCTTC. This gives the protein CASSLGDSGGYTF.

The rearrangement joins TRBV6-6 to TRBJ1-6, with D hard to call. The germline V gene has CDR1 MNHNY and CDR2 SVGAGI (reference sequence). The CDR3 sequence is 17 residues long. Trimming pared 5 bases from V and 5 bases from J, leaving 19 bases between. In DNA, the CDR3 is TGTGCCAGCAGTCCCGGAGTAGCACTCCCTAATAATTCACCCCTCCACTTT. This gives the protein CASSPGVALPNNSPLHF.

The gene calls are TRBV11-2 and TRBJ2-3; 13 bases align to TRBD2. Germline values: CDR1 SGHAT, CDR2 FQNNGV. CDR3 size: 16 residues. Trimming at V came to 4 bases and at J to 0 bases, leaving 1 base not matched to a gene. The CDR3, as DNA: TGTGCCAGCAGCTCGACTAGCGGGGGGAGCACAGATACGCAGTATTTT. Its protein product is CASSSTSGGSTDTQYF.

In this sample, this clone turned up a few times. The chain carries TRBV18 and TRBJ1-6; D gene unclear. V lost 3 bases, J lost 0 bases, and 9 bases lay in between. Per the germline V gene, CDR1 is KGHSH and CDR2 is LQKENI. This CDR3 is 16 amino acids long. This CDR3 reads CASSPTVNSYNSPLHF. CDR3 bases: TGTGCCAGCTCACCCACAGTAAACTCCTATAATTCACCCCTCCACTTT.

As DNA, the CDR3 is TGCGCCAGCAGCGGACAGGGGCCCCCTGGAGATGGCTACACCTTC. It translates to CASSGQGPPGDGYTF. This chain joins TRBV5-1 and TRBJ1-2, with TRBD1 matching over 9 bases. The germline V gene has CDR1 SGHRS and CDR2 YFSETQ. The V segment lost 4 bases and the J segment 6 bases; nucleotides outside the gene matches: 10. The CDR3 runs to 15 residues. Based on the CDR3 plus reference TRBV5-1 and TRBJ1-2, the full variable domain is KAGVTQTPRYLIKTRGQQVTLSCSPISGHRSVSWYQQTPGQGLQFLFEYFSETQRNKGNFPGRFSGRQFSNSRSEMNVSTLELGDSALYLCASSGQGPPGDGYTFGSGTRLTVV.

This chain uses TRBV6-6 with TRBJ2-7; the match to TRBD2 covers 7 bases. V trimming: 5 bases; J trimming: 3 bases; junction bases outside the gene matches: 19. The CDR3 spans 18 residues. Germline CDR1 and CDR2: MNHNY and SVGAGI (reference sequence). The CDR3 loop is CASSHPGREVLENYEQYF. The CDR3 DNA sequence: TGTGCCAGCAGTCACCCGGGTCGGGAGGTACTGGAGAACTACGAGCAGTACTTC.

V is TRBV7-3 and J is TRBJ2-1; D is ambiguous. V was clipped by 4 bases and J by 7 bases, with 11 bases between them. The CDR3 length is 13 residues. Germline CDR1 SGHTA, CDR2 FQGTGA. CDR3 protein: CASSSPSVNEQFF. The CDR3, as DNA: TGTGCCAGCAGCTCCCCCTCGGTTAATGAGCAGTTCTTC.

This clone was observed a handful of times. As DNA, the CDR3 is TGTGCCAGCAGCTTAGCGGGACAGGACTATAACTATGGCTACACCTTC. It codes for CASSLAGQDYNYGYTF. The chain carries TRBV7-9 and TRBJ1-2; 8 bases are shared with TRBD1. Germline loops: CDR1 SEHNR, CDR2 FQNEAQ (reference sequence). The V and J ends lost 0 bases and 1 base, in that order; junction bases with no gene match: 4. The CDR3 is 16 amino acids.

The chain has TRBV6-6 and TRBJ2-5; TRBD2 matches at 8 bases. V shed 2 bases, J shed 1 base, and the junction held 6 bases outside the gene matches. Germline CDR1 MNHNY, CDR2 SVGAGI (reference sequence). This CDR3 is 16 amino acids long. The CDR3 sequence: CASSYNRGGSQETQYF. CDR3 bases: TGTGCCAGCAGTTACAACCGGGGGGGCTCCCAAGAGACCCAGTACTTC.

This clone has more than one count but fewer than ten. The rearrangement uses TRBV7-3 and TRBJ2-7; 7 bases are a match to TRBD2. The CDR3 is 13 amino acids. The J segment lost 4 bases and the V segment lost 3 bases, leaving 3 bases of the junction unmatched. CDR1 and CDR2 (germline): SGHTA, FQGTGA. The CDR3 protein is CASSFGEGYEQYF. In nucleotides, the CDR3 is TGTGCCAGCAGCTTCGGGGAGGGGTACGAGCAGTACTTC.